This is a list of T cell receptor beta chains from one sample in a study of CD4 T cells in relation to SARS-CoV-2 and coronaviruses. Generated by immunoSEQ multiplex PCR, the TCRdb table keeps only in-frame clones and is missing some. There are around 35,000 clones in the sample; approximately 86% occur only once, and roughly 4.7% lies in the top ten. These TCRs are of unknown antigen specificity. The specimen was naive CD4+ T cells from PBMCs, cultured in vitro. The receptors shown here come from an adult with COVID-19. Both conserved end residues are part of each CDR3.

J	V	CDR3
TRBJ2-7	TRBV28	CASSLSPDSSYEQYF
TRBJ2-4	TRBV3-1/TRBV3-2	CASSQVQWAGSPKRNIQYF
TRBJ1-1	TRBV29-1	CSVARDRNTEAFF
TRBJ1-3	TRBV10-2	CASSTTGGLGNTIYF
TRBJ2-3	TRBV5-1	CASSYGQDTDTQYF
TRBJ2-2	TRBV28	CASSPTSGRASDTGELFF
TRBJ2-1	TRBV28	CASRRPRHSNEQFF
TRBJ1-2	TRBV12-3/TRBV12-4	CASSPARVGYTF
TRBJ2-7	TRBV5-1	CASSPRVNYEQYF
TRBJ2-7	TRBV30	CAWDRGRPLSYEQYF
TRBJ2-7	TRBV7-9	CASSLALAGVSYEQYF
TRBJ2-1	TRBV18	CASSQGVGDNEQFF
TRBJ2-3	TRBV7-9	CASSLRIDTQYF
TRBJ2-3	TRBV7-9	CASSLAGAPTDTQYF
TRBJ1-1	TRBV6-5	CASRPRREGYGEAFF
TRBJ2-1	TRBV28	CASSWDQDNEQFF
TRBJ2-3	TRBV5-3	CARSYSGSRSPSTDTQYF
TRBJ1-5	TRBV13	CASSLTAGTVEHQPQHF
TRBJ1-6	TRBV6-5	CASSSLDTSPLHF
TRBJ2-5	TRBV28	CASSSSTGFQETQYF
TRBJ1-5	TRBV12-3/TRBV12-4	CASSLAGGQPQHF
TRBJ1-1	TRBV3-1/TRBV3-2	CASSQVTEAFF
TRBJ1-1	TRBV7-9	CASSLWATNTEAFF
TRBJ2-7	TRBV27	CASSSGTSGSRHEQYF
TRBJ1-3	TRBV19	CASTRYRGRAGNTIYF
TRBJ2-7	TRBV7-8	CASSLAGGRGQYF
TRBJ1-5	TRBV5-1	CASRRGANQPQHF
TRBJ2-7	TRBV30	CAWRSRGASGSSYEQYF
TRBJ2-3	TRBV19	CASSVERTDTQYF
TRBJ2-5	TRBV4-2	CASSLGYREGSETQYF
TRBJ2-7	TRBV5-4	CASSLRTGYEQYF
TRBJ2-2	TRBV6-5	CASSLAYTGELFF
TRBJ2-7	TRBV19	CASRASGRASYEQYF
TRBJ2-1	TRBV7-9	CASSPVRNEQFF
TRBJ1-2	TRBV11-2	CASSIVVANYGYTF
TRBJ2-7	TRBV3-1/TRBV3-2	CASSQGGLLASGRRYEQYF
TRBJ2-1	TRBV19	CASSRTSGSYNEQFF
TRBJ2-7	TRBV6-2/TRBV6-3	CASSSLAGEHEQYF
TRBJ2-3	TRBV24-1	CATSDSRTNPDTQYF
TRBJ1-5	TRBV21-1	CASSKRTRPCNQPQHF
TRBJ1-6	TRBV2	CASREQGFSPLHF
TRBJ2-1	TRBV24-1	CATSDRGSLGLTYNEQFF
TRBJ1-5	TRBV3-1/TRBV3-2	CASSQAEGQPQHF
TRBJ1-1	TRBV3-1/TRBV3-2	CASSQEGGPHTEAFF
TRBJ2-6	TRBV28	CASSFQDLWDGSSGANVLTF
TRBJ2-5	TRBV5-1	CASSLAGTSGETQYF
TRBJ1-4	TRBV6-5	CASRLDVMSEKLFF
TRBJ2-1	TRBV28	CASSLSSYNEQFF
TRBJ1-1	TRBV5-4	CASSGWTTNTEAFF
TRBJ2-7	TRBV9	CASSARDGAYEQYF
TRBJ2-2	TRBV6-6	CASRQDRGVDTGELFF
TRBJ2-3	TRBV19	CASSSGPKSGSLLTSTDTQYF
TRBJ1-6	TRBV9	CASSADPGGGQSPLHF
TRBJ2-2	TRBV5-1	CASSLGTSVSPAELFF
TRBJ1-2	TRBV6-6	CASSSGQQNPYGYTF
TRBJ2-5	TRBV2	CASSEDAGTEETQYF
TRBJ2-5	TRBV6-6	CASSYSRAQETQYF
TRBJ2-2	TRBV30	CAWSHASGTLTGELFF
TRBJ1-1	TRBV5-1	CASSRLTGLNTEAFF